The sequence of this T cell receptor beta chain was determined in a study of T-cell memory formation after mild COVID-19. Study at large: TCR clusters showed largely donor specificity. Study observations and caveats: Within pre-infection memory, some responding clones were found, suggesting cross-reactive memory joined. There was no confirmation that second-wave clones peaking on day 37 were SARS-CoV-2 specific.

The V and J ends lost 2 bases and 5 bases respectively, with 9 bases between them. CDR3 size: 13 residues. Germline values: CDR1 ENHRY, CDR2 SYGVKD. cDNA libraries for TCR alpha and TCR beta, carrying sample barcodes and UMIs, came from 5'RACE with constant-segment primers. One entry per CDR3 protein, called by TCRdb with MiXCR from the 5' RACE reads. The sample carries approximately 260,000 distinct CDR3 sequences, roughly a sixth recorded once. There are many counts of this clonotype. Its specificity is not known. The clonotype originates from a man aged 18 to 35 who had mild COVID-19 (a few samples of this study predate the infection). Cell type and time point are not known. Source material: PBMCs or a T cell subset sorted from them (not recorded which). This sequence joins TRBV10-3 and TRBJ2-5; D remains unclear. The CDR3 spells CAISETPEETQYF. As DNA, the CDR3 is TGTGCCATCAGTGAGACACCAGAGGAGACCCAGTACTTC.